The clone carrying this T cell receptor beta chain was seen repeatedly, ten times or more. Its antigen is not identified. TCRdb re-called the reads with MiXCR, one entry per CDR3 protein. The sample holds fewer than 850,000 distinct CDR3 sequences, 25% to 30% seen once. J was trimmed by 7 bases and V by 4 bases; bases with no gene match: 9. Germline assignment: CDR1 SEHNR and CDR2 FQNEAQ (reference sequence). CDR3 size: 16 residues. This entry belongs to a study of T cell repertoires in cytomegalovirus infection. The overall study: Public signatures in TCR beta pointed to CMV infection and matching HLA type.

This rearrangement joins TRBV7-9 to TRBJ2-1; 11 bases agree with TRBD2. The TCR was taken from a human donor in good health (CMV status not recorded). Some clones in this sample may be carry-over from other donors' samples. Specimen: cultured CD8+ T cells from PBMCs, collected from culture after CMV antigen stimulation. The CDR3 sequence: CASSSPGLAASNEQFF. The CDR3 DNA reads TGTGCCAGCAGCTCACCGGGACTAGCGGCTAGTAATGAGCAGTTCTTC.